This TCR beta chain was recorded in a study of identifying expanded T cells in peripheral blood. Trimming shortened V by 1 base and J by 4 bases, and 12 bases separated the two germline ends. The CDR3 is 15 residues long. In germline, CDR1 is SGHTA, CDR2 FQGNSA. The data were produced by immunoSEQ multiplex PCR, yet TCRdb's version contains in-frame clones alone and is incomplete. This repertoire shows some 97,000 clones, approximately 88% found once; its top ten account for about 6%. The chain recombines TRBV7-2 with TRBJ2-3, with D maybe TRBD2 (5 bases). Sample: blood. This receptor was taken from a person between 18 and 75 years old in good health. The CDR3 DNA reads TGTGCCAGCAGCTTAGTGGTTAGCGTTTCAGATACGCAGTATTTT. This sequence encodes CASSLVVSVSDTQYF. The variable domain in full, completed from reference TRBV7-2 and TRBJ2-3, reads GAGVSQSPSNKVTEKGKDVELRCDPISGHTALYWYRQSLGQGLEFLIYFQGNSAPDKSGLPSDRFSAERTGGSVSTLTIQRTQQEDSAVYLCASSLVVSVSDTQYFGPGTRLTVL.